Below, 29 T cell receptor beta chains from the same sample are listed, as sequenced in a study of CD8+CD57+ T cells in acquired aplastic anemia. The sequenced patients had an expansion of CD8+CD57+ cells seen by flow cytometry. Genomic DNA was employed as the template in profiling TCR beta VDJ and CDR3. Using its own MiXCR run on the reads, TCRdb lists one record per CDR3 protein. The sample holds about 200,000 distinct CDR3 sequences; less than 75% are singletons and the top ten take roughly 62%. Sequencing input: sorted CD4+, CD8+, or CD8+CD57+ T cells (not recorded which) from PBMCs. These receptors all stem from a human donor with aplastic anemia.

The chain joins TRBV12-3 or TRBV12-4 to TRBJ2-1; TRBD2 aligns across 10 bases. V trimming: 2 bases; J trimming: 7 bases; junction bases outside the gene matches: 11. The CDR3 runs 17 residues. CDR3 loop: CASSLSPEREGLNEQFF. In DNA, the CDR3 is TGTGCCAGCAGTTTATCCCCCGAGCGGGAGGGTTTGAATGAGCAGTTCTTC.

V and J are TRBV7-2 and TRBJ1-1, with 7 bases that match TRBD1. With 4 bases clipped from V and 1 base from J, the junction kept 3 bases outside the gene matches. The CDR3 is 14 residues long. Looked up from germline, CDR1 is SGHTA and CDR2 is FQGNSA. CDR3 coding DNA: TGTGCCAGCAGCTACGGGACAGCGAACACTGAAGCTTTCTTT. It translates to CASSYGTANTEAFF.

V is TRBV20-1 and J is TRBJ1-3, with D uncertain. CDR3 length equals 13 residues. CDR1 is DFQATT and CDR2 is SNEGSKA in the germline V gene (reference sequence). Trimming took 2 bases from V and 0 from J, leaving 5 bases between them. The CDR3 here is CSARQSSGNTIYF. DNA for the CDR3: TGCAGTGCTAGACAGAGCTCTGGAAACACCATATATTTT.

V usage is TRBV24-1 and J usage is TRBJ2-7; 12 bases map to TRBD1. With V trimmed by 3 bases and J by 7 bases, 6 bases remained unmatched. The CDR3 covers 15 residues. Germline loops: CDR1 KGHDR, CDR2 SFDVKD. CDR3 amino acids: CATSDPGQGAKEQYF. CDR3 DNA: TGTGCCACCAGTGATCCGGGACAGGGGGCGAAAGAGCAGTACTTC.

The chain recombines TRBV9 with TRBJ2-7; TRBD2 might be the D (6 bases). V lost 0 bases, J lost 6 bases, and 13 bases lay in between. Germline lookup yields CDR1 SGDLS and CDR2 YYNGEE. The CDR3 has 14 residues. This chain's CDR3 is CASSVVGQGGEQYF. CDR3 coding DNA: TGTGCCAGCAGCGTAGTAGGGCAGGGAGGCGAGCAGTACTTC.

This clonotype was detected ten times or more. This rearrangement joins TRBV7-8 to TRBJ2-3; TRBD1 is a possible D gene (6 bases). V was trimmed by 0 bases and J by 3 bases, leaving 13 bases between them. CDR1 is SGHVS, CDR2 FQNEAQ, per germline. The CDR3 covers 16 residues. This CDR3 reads CASSLAVLRGTDTQYF. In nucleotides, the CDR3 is TGTGCCAGCAGCTTAGCCGTCTTGAGGGGGACAGATACGCAGTATTTT.

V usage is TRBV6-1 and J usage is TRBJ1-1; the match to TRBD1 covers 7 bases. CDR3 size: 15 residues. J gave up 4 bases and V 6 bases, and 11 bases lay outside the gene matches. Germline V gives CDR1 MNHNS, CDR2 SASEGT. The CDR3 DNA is TGTGCCAGCAGGACGGAAGGGGGCTTGGGCACTGAAGCTTTCTTT. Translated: CASRTEGGLGTEAFF.

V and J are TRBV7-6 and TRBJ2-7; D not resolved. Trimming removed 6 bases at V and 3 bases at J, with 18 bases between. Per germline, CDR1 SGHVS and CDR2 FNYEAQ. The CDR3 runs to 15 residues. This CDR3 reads CASSASPLIDYEQYF. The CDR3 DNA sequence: TGTGCCAGCAGTGCGTCCCCTCTTATAGACTACGAGCAGTACTTC.

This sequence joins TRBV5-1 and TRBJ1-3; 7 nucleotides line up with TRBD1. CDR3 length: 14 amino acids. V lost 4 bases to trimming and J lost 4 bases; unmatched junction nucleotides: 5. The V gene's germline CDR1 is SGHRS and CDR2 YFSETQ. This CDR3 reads CASSPGTEGNTIYF. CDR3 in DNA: TGCGCCAGCAGCCCGGGGACAGAAGGAAACACCATATATTTT.

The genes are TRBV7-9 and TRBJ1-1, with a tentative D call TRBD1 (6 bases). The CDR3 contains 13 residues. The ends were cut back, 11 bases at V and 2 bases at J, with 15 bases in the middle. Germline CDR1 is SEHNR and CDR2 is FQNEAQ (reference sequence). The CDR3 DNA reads TGTGCCTCAACGGACAGCATAAACACTGAAGCTTTCTTT. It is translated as CASTDSINTEAFF.

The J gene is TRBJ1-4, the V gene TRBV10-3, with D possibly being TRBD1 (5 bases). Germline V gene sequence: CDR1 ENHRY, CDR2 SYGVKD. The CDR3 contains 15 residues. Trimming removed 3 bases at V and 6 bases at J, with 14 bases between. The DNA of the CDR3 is TGTGCCATCAGTGATGGCGGGGGGAGAGATGAAAAACTGTTTTTT. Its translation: CAISDGGGRDEKLFF.

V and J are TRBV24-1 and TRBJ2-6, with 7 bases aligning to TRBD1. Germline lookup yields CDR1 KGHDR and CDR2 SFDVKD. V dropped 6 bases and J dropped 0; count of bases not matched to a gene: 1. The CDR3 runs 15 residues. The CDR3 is CATSTGVSGANVLTF. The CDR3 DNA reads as TGTGCCACCAGTACAGGGGTCTCTGGGGCCAACGTCCTGACTTTC.

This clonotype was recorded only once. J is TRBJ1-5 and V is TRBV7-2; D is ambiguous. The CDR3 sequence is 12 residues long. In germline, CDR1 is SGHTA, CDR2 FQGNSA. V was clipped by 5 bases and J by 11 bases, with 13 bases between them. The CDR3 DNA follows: TGTGCCAGCAGCCCTTTCAAGGGAGCCCAGCATTTT. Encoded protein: CASSPFKGAQHF.

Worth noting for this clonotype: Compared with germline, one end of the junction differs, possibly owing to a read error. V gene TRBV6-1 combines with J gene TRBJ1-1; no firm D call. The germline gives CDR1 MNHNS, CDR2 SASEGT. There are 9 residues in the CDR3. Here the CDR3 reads CASGAEALF. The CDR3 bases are TGTGCCAGTGGAGCTGAAGCTCTCTTT.

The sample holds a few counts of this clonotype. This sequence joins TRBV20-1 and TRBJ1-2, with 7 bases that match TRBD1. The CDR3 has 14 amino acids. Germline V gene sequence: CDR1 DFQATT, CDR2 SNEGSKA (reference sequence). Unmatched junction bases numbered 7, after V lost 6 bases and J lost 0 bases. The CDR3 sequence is CSATGTVTNYGYTF. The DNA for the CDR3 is TGCAGTGCCACCGGGACAGTAACTAACTATGGCTACACCTTC.

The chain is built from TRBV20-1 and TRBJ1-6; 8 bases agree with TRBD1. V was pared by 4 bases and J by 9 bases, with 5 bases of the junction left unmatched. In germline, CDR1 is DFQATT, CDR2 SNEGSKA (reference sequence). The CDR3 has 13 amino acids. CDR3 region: CSATTGAFSPLHF. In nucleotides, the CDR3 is TGCAGTGCTACGACAGGGGCGTTTTCACCCCTCCACTTT.

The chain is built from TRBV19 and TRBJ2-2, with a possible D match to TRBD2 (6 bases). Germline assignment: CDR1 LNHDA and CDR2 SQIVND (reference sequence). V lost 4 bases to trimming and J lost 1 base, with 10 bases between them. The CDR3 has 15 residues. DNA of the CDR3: TGTGCCAGTAGTACCGGGACTCTGAACACCGGGGAGCTGTTTTTT. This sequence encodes CASSTGTLNTGELFF.

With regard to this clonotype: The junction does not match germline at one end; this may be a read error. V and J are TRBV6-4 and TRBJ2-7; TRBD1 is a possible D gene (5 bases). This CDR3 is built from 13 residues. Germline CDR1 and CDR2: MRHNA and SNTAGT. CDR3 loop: CASSGAGSYEQYF. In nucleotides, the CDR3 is TGCGCCAGCAGTGGGGCAGGCTCCTACGAGCAGTACTTC.

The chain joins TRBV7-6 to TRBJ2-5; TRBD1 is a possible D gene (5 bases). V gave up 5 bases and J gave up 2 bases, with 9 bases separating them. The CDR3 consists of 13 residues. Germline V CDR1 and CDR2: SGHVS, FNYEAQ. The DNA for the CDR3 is TGTGCCAGCAGCACCAGACAGCAAGAGACCCAGTACTTC. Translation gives CASSTRQQETQYF.

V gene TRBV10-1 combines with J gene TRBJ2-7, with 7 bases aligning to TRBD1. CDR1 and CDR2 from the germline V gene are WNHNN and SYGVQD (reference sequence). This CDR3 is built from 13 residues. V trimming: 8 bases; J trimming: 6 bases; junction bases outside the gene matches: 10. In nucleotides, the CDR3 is TGCGCCAGCTTAGGCAGGGGGACCTGCGAGCAGTACTTC. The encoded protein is CASLGRGTCEQYF.

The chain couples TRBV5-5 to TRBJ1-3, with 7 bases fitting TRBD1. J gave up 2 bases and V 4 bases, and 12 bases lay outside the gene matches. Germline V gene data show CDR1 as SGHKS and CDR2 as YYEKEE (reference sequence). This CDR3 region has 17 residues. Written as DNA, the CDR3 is TGTGCCAGCAGCCAACAGGGGTCCCGGGGTGCTGGAAACACCATATATTTT. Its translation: CASSQQGSRGAGNTIYF.

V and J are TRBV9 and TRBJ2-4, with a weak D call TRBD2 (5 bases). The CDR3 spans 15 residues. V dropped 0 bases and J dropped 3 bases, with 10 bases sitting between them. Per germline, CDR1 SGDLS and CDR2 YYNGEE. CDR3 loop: CASSVGGGRKNIQYF. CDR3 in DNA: TGTGCCAGCAGCGTAGGAGGAGGTCGCAAAAACATTCAGTACTTC.

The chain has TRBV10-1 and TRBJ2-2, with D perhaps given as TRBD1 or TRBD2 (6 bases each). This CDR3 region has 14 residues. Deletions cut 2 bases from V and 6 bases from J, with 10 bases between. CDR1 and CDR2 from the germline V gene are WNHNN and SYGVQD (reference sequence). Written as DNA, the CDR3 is TGCGCCAGCAGTGAGAACAGGGAGGCCGGGGAGCTGTTTTTT. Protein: CASSENREAGELFF.

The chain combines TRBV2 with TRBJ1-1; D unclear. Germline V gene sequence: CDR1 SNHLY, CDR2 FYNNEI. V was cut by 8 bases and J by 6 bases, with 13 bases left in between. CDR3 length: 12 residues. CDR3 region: CASPRGEAEAFF. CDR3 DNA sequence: TGTGCCAGCCCGAGAGGAGAGGCTGAAGCTTTCTTT. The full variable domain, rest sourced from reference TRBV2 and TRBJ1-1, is EPEVTQTPSHQVTQMGQEVILRCVPISNHLYFYWYRQILGQKVEFLVSFYNNEISEKSEIFDDQFSVERPDGSNFTLKIRSTKLEDSAMYFCASPRGEAEAFFGQGTRLTVV.

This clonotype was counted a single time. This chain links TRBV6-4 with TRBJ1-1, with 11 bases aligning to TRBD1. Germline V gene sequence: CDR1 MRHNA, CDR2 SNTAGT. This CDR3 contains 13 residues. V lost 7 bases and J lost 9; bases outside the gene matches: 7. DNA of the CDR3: TGTGCCAGCAACGCGGGACAGGGGGATAAAGCTTTCTTT. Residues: CASNAGQGDKAFF.

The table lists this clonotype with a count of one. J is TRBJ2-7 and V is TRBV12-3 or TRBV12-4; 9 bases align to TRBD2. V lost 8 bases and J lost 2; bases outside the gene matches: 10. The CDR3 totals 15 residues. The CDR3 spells CASRFGGGDPYEQYF. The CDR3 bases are TGTGCCAGCCGGTTTGGCGGGGGGGACCCCTACGAGCAGTACTTC.

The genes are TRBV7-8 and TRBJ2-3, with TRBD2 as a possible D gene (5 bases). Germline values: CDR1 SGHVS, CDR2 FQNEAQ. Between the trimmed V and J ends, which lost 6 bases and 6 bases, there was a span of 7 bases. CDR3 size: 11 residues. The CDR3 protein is CASRGADTQYF. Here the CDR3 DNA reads TGTGCCAGCAGGGGAGCGGATACGCAGTATTTT. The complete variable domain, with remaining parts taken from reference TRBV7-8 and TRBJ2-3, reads GAGVSQSPRYKVAKRGQDVALRCDPISGHVSLFWYQQALGQGPEFLTYFQNEAQLDKSGLPSDRFFAERPEGSVSTLKIQRTQQEDSAVYLCASRGADTQYFGPGTRLTVL.

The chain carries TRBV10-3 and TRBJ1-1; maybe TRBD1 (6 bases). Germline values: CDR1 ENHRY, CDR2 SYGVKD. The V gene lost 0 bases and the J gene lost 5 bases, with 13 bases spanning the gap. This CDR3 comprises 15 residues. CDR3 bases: TGTGCCATCAGTGAGTCGACAGGCATTGGTACTGAAGCTTTCTTT. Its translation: CAISESTGIGTEAFF.

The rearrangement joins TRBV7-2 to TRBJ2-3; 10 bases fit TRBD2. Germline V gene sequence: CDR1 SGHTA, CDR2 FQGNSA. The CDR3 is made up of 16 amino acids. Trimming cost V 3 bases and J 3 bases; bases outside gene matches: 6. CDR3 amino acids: CASSFGAGGPTDTQYF. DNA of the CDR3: TGTGCCAGCAGCTTTGGAGCGGGGGGGCCGACAGATACGCAGTATTTT.